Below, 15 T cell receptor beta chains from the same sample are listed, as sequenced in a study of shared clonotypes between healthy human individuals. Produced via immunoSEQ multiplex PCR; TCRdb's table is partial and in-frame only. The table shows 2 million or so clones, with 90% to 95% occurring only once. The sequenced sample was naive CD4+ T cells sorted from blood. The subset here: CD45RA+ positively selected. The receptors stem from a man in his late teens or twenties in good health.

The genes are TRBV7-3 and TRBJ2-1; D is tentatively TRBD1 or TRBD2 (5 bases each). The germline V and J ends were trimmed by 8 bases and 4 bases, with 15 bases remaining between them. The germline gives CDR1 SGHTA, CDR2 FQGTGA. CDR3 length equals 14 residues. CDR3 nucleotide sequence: TGTGCCAGCGCGCGCCCGGGGCTTTACAATGAGCAGTTCTTC. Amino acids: CASARPGLYNEQFF.

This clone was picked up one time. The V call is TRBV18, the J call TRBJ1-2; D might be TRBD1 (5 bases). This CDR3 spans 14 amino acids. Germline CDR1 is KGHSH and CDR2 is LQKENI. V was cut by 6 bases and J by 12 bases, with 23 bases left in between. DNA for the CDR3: TGTGCCAGCTCCCCCTTAGGACGGCAGGGAAAGGACACCTTC. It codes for CASSPLGRQGKDTF. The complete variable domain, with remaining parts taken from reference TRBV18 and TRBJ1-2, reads NAGVMQNPRHLVRRRGQEARLRCSPMKGHSHVYWYRQLPEEGLKFMVYLQKENIIDESGMPKERFSAEFPKEGPSILRIQQVVRGDSAAYFCASSPLGRQGKDTFGSGTRLTVV.

CDR3 bases: TGCGCCAGCAGTGAGGGAAGGGTAAGACAGCAGTTCTTC. Translating it yields CASSEGRVRQQFF. The chain is built from TRBV10-1 and TRBJ2-1; D unresolved. CDR1 is WNHNN, CDR2 SYGVQD, per germline (reference sequence). This CDR3 contains 13 residues. Trimming removed 2 bases at V and 11 bases at J, with 13 bases between.

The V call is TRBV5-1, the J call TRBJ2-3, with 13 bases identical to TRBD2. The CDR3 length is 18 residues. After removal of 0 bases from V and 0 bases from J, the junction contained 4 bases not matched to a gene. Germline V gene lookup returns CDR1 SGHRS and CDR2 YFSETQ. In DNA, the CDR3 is TGCGCCAGCAGCTTGGGGACTAGCGGGAGTACAAGCACAGATACGCAGTATTTT. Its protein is CASSLGTSGSTSTDTQYF.

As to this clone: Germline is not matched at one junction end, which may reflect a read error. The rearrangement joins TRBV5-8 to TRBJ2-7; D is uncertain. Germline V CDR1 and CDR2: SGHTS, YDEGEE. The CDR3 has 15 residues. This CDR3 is CASSSRRLISSEQYF. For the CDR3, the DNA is TGTGCCAGCTCCTCGAGAAGGTTGATTTCCTCCGAGCAGTACTTC.

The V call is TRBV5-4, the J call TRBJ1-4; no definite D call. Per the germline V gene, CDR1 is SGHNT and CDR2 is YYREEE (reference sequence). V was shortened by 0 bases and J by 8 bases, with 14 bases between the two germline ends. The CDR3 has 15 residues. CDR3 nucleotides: TGTGCCAGCAGCTTGGCCGCGGGGTCGGGAGAAAAACTGTTTTTT. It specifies CASSLAAGSGEKLFF. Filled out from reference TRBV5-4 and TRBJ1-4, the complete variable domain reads ETGVTQSPTHLIKTRGQQVTLRCSSQSGHNTVSWYQQALGQGPQFIFQYYREEENGRGNFPPRFSGLQFPNYSSELNVNALELDDSALYLCASSLAAGSGEKLFFGSGTQLSVL.

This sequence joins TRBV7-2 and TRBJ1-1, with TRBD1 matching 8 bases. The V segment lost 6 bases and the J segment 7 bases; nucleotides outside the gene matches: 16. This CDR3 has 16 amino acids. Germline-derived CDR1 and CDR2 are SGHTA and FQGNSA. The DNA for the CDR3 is TGTGCCAGCAGGTCCCCGGACAGGGTCCCCTCGGGTGAAGCTTTCTTT. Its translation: CASRSPDRVPSGEAFF.

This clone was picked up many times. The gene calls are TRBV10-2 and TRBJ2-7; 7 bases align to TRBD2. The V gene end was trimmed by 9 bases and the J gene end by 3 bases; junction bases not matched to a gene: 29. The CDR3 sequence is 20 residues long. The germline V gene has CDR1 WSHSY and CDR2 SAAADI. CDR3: CASEGRRAGVTPGLDYEQYF. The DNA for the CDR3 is TGCGCCAGTGAGGGGCGTCGTGCGGGAGTTACCCCCGGCTTGGACTACGAGCAGTACTTC.

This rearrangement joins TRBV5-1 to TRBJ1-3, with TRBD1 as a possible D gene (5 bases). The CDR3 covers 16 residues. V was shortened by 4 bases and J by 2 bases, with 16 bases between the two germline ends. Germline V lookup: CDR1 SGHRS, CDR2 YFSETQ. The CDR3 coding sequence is TGCGCCAGCAGCGGGAACCAGGGAGCGGCTGGAAACACCATATATTTT. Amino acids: CASSGNQGAAGNTIYF. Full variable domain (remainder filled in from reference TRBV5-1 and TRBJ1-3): KAGVTQTPRYLIKTRGQQVTLSCSPISGHRSVSWYQQTPGQGLQFLFEYFSETQRNKGNFPGRFSGRQFSNSRSEMNVSTLELGDSALYLCASSGNQGAAGNTIYFGEGSWLTVV.

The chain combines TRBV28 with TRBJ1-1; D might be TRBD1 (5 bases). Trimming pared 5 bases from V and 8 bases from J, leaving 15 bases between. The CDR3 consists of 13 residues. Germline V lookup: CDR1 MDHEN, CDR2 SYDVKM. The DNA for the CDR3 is TGTGCCAGCAGTCGAGTTGGACGGGGGGAAGCTTTCTTT. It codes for CASSRVGRGEAFF.

The CDR3 loop is CASLRKTDGKAGELFF. DNA of the CDR3: TGTGCCAGCCTAAGAAAAACAGATGGGAAGGCCGGGGAGCTGTTTTTT. The rearrangement uses TRBV5-4 and TRBJ2-2, with unresolved D. From germline, CDR1 is SGHNT and CDR2 YYREEE (reference sequence). The CDR3 is 16 amino acids. Trimming left V 7 bases short and J 6 bases short, with 22 bases between. Looking up the rest from reference TRBV5-4 and TRBJ2-2 gives the full variable domain: ETGVTQSPTHLIKTRGQQVTLRCSSQSGHNTVSWYQQALGQGPQFIFQYYREEENGRGNFPPRFSGLQFPNYSSELNVNALELDDSALYLCASLRKTDGKAGELFFGEGSRLTVL.

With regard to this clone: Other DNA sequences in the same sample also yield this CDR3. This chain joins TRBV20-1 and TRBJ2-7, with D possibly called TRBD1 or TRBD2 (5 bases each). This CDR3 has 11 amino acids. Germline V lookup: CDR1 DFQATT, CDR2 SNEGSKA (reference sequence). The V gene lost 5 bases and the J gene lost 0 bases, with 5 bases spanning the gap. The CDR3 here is CSAGGSYEQYF. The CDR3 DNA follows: TGCAGTGCTGGGGGCTCCTACGAGCAGTACTTC.

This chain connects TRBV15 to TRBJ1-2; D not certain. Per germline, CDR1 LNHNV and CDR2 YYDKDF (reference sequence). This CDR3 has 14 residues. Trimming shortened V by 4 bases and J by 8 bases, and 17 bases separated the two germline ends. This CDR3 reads CATSTNPGNLGYTF. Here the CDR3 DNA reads TGTGCCACCAGCACAAACCCAGGAAATTTAGGCTACACCTTC.

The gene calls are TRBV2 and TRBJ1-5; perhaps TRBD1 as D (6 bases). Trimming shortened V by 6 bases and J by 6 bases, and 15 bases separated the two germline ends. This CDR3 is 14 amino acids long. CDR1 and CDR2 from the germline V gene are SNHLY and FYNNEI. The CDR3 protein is CASSRTQGGQPQHF. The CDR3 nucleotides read TGTGCCAGCAGCCGTACACAGGGCGGTCAGCCCCAGCATTTT.

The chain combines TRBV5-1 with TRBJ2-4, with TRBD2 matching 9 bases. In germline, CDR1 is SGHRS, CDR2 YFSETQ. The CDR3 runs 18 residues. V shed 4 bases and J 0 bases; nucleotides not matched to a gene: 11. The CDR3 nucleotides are TGCGCCAGCAGCAGCCCGCCACTAGCGGGTGAAGCCAAAAACATTCAGTACTTC. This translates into CASSSPPLAGEAKNIQYF. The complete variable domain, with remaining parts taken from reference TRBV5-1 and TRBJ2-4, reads KAGVTQTPRYLIKTRGQQVTLSCSPISGHRSVSWYQQTPGQGLQFLFEYFSETQRNKGNFPGRFSGRQFSNSRSEMNVSTLELGDSALYLCASSSPPLAGEAKNIQYFGAGTRLSVL.